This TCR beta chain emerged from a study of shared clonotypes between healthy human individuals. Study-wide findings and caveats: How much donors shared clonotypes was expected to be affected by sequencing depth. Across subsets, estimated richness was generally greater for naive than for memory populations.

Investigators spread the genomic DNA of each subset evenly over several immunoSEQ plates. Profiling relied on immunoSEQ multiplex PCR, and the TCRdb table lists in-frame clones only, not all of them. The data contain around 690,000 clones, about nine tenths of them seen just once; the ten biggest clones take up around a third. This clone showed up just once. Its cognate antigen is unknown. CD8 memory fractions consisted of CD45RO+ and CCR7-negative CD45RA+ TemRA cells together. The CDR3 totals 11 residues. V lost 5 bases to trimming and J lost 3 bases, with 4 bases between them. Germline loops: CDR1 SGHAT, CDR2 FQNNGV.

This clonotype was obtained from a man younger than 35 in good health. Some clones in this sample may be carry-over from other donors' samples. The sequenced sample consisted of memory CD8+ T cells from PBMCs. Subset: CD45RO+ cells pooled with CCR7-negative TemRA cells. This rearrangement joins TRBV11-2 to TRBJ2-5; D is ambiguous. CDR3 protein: CASSVKETQYF. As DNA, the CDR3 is TGTGCCAGCAGCGTGAAAGAGACCCAGTACTTC.